Below are 20 T cell receptor delta chains sequenced from a single sample in a study of gamma-delta T cells after stem cell transplantation. With CATT, TCRdb re-called clones from the RT-PCR reads. The data contain under 4,000 delta-chain clones, roughly 12% of them seen just once; the ten biggest clones take up approximately 3%. The material sequenced was gamma-delta T cells. Receptor source: a human donor. It is not recorded whose cells these are; they may come from a transplant donor.

The rearrangement uses TRDV1 and TRDJ1; unclear D gene. The CDR3 runs 21 residues. Trimming cost V 0 bases and J 0 bases, with 26 bases left between them. The germline V gene has CDR1 TSWWSYY and CDR2 QGS. In DNA, the CDR3 is TGTGCTCTTGGGGAACTAGAATTTTTCGTGCCCACCCCAAACTACACCGATAAACTCATCTTT. Its protein product is CALGELEFFVPTPNYTDKLIF.

As concerns this clone: A single base separates this from a much larger clone, so it may be a read error. In the same sample, other DNA sequences code for this CDR3. The J gene is TRDJ3, the V gene TRDV2; 9 positions agree with TRDD3. The CDR3 has 17 residues. The ends lost 0 bases at V and 4 bases at J; junction bases unmatched: 3. CDR1 and CDR2 (germline): GEAIGNYY, EKD. The CDR3: CACDTGGYSWDTRQMFF. CDR3 nucleotide sequence: TGTGCCTGTGACACCGGGGGATACTCTTGGGACACCCGACAGATGTTTTTC.

No V gene was called, and the J gene is TRDJ1; TRDD3 was called by the table and not checked on the DNA. The CDR3 is made up of 23 amino acids. CDR3 bases: TGTGCCTCTGTTAACAGCCTTCCCAAAAGAAGAGATAAGATGGGTAGTCCCACCGATAAACTCATCTTT. Encoded protein: CASVNSLPKRRDKMGSPTDKLIF.

This sequence joins TRDV1 and TRDJ1; D unresolved. The J gene, left out of TCRdb, was set here by checking the DNA against germline. Per the germline V gene, CDR1 is TSWWSYY and CDR2 is QGS. V was pared by 0 bases and J by 7 bases, with 33 bases between. The CDR3 is 21 amino acids. The CDR3 region has the DNA TGTGCTCTTGGGGAACTAAGAAGACGGGTGACCGGGGCGCGTACCGAGGGTAAACTCATCTTT. The encoded protein is CALGELRRRVTGARTEGKLIF.

This clone was seen more than once but under ten times. The V gene is TRDV1, the J gene TRDJ1; 7 nucleotides agree with TRDD3. Trimming at V came to 8 bases and at J to 2 bases, leaving 11 bases not matched to a gene. The CDR3 totals 15 residues. The germline V gene has CDR1 TSWWSYY and CDR2 QGS. CDR3 nucleotide sequence: TGTGCTCTTAGGAATTTTCCCTGGGGGACCGATAAACTCATCTTT. It translates to CALRNFPWGTDKLIF.

V is TRDV3 and J is TRDJ2, with TRDD2 identical over 9 bases. Trimming took 2 bases from V and 4 from J; bases not matched to a gene: 20. Looked up from germline, CDR1 is TVYSNPD and CDR2 is GDNSRS (reference sequence). The CDR3 has 19 amino acids. DNA of the CDR3: TGTGCCTTTGGCCTTCCTACACCACTGGGGCAGGTTTGGACAGCACAACTCTTCTTT. Translation gives CAFGLPTPLGQVWTAQLFF.

This chain links TRDV1 with TRDJ1, with D perhaps matching TRDD3 (7 bases). Deletions cut 5 bases from V and 2 bases from J, with 27 bases between. Germline loops: CDR1 TSWWSYY, CDR2 QGS. The CDR3 runs to 19 residues. CDR3 sequence reads: CALGNRLPPRLLGTDKLIF. The CDR3 bases are TGTGCTCTTGGGAACCGCCTTCCCCCTAGATTACTGGGGACCGATAAACTCATCTTT.

This chain connects TRDV1 to TRDJ1, with 10 bases lining up with TRDD3. CDR3 length: 21 residues. The V segment lost 2 bases and the J segment 2 bases; nucleotides outside the gene matches: 20. Germline V CDR1 and CDR2: TSWWSYY, QGS. The CDR3 DNA reads TGTGCTCTTGGGGAAGTCGAGCCTCCCATACTGGGGGATGGGGGGACCGATAAACTCATCTTT. Protein: CALGEVEPPILGDGGTDKLIF.

This clone has more than one count but fewer than ten. The chain is built from TRDV1 and TRDJ1, with D uncertain. This CDR3 comprises 16 residues. Per germline, CDR1 TSWWSYY and CDR2 QGS. Trimming removed 4 bases from V and 3 bases from J, with 18 bases in between. The CDR3: CALGGVEALASDKLIF. CDR3 coding DNA: TGTGCTCTTGGGGGGGTTGAGGCGCTAGCCTCCGATAAACTCATCTTT.

The rearrangement uses TRDV1 and TRDJ1; 11 nucleotides align to TRDD3. The V gene end was trimmed by 2 bases and the J gene end by 2 bases; junction bases not matched to a gene: 19. The CDR3 runs 21 residues. Germline CDR1 reads TSWWSYY; CDR2 reads QGS. CDR3 DNA: TGTGCTCTTGGGGAATCGGCTCGACTGGGGGATAAAGAGCTAATTACCGATAAACTCATCTTT. This codes for CALGESARLGDKELITDKLIF.

The V gene is TRDV1, the J gene TRDJ1; D is perhaps TRDD2 (9 bases). The J gene is absent in TCRdb and was assigned here via DNA matching to germline. Per the germline V gene, CDR1 is TSWWSYY and CDR2 is QGS. The CDR3 contains 20 residues. The V end lost 5 bases, the J end lost 2 bases, and 30 bases lay between the germline ends. The CDR3 DNA reads TGTGCTCTTGGGATCCCTTCCTACGCAAGGGGGATAGGCCAGACCGATAAACTCATCTTT. Its translation is CALGIPSYARGIGQTDKLIF.

This clone is deemed medium-sized (0.01 to 0.1%). The chain joins TRDV1 to TRDJ1; 10 nucleotides agree with TRDD3. The CDR3 sequence is 21 residues long. Germline CDR1 and CDR2: TSWWSYY and QGS. The V gene end was trimmed by 2 bases and the J gene end by 6 bases; junction bases not matched to a gene: 24. CDR3 nucleotide sequence: TGTGCTCTTGGGGAAGCTCGGATGGGGAGTACTGGGGGATTTATTTACCATAAACTCATCTTT. Protein: CALGEARMGSTGGFIYHKLIF.

The chain links TRDV2 to TRDJ1; 8 bases line up with TRDD3. Germline-derived CDR1 and CDR2 are GEAIGNYY and EKD. This CDR3 contains 16 residues. After removal of 0 bases from V and 11 bases from J, the junction contained 16 bases not matched to a gene. The CDR3 DNA follows: TGTGCCTGTGACACCGAAAGTAAAGTACTGGGGGTTTTGCTCATCTTT. Its protein product is CACDTESKVLGVLLIF.

This clone was detected only a few times. The rearrangement links TRDV1 to TRDJ1; tentatively, D is TRDD2 or TRDD3 (8 bases each). With 3 bases removed from V and 7 bases from J, the gap between germline ends came to 27 bases. CDR1 and CDR2 from the germline V gene are TSWWSYY and QGS. The CDR3 runs to 18 residues. CDR3 coding DNA: TGTGCTCTTGGGGACACGCCCCTTCCTAAACTGGGGGGTTTTAAACTCATCTTT. It encodes CALGDTPLPKLGGFKLIF.

The sample holds a few counts of this clone. CDR3 amino acids: CALGVSALSSQYTDKLIF. The CDR3 DNA sequence: TGTGCTCTTGGGGTCTCAGCCCTTTCCTCCCAGTACACCGATAAACTCATCTTT. The gene calls are TRDV1 and TRDJ1; D is perhaps TRDD2 (5 bases). V lost 4 bases to trimming and J lost 0 bases, with 21 bases between them. CDR1 is TSWWSYY, CDR2 QGS, per germline. There are 18 residues in the CDR3.

This chain joins TRDV1 and TRDJ1; no definite D call. V gave up 5 bases and J gave up 0 bases, with 10 bases separating them. Germline loops: CDR1 TSWWSYY, CDR2 QGS. The CDR3 runs 14 residues. This chain's CDR3 is CALGIFPYTDKLIF. The CDR3 nucleotides read TGTGCTCTTGGGATTTTTCCGTACACCGATAAACTCATCTTT.

Comment on this clone: A much more abundant neighbour one base away suggests this may be a read error. The V gene is TRDV2; the J gene was not called; the tabulated D call, TRDD3, remains unverified against the DNA. This CDR3 comprises 18 residues. The V gene's germline CDR1 is GEAIGNYY and CDR2 EKD. CDR3 DNA sequence: TGTGCCTGTGACGCGCGATACGCTCTCTCCTGGGACACCCGACAGGTGTTTTTC. Translating it yields CACDARYALSWDTRQVFF.

The J segment is TRDJ1; no V gene was assigned; TRDD3 is the table's D call, not checked against the DNA. This CDR3 has 17 residues. CDR3 in DNA: TGTGCTCTTGGGGCTAGGGGGATCCGCCGGGACACCGATAAACTCATCTTT. It encodes CALGARGIRRDTDKLIF.

This clone was observed a handful of times. This chain links TRDV1 with TRDJ2; 9 nucleotides align to TRDD2. Trimming cost V 2 bases and J 2 bases; bases outside gene matches: 12. The V gene's germline CDR1 is TSWWSYY and CDR2 QGS. The CDR3 is 19 residues long. CDR3 in DNA: TGTGCTCTTGGGGAATCGTTCCTTCCTACTACGAGGTTGACAGCACAACTCTTCTTT. This codes for CALGESFLPTTRLTAQLFF.

The J gene is TRDJ2, the V gene TRDV2, with 8 bases matching TRDD3. With V trimmed by 3 bases and J by 0 bases, 8 bases remained unmatched. Germline CDR1 is GEAIGNYY and CDR2 is EKD. This CDR3 comprises 17 residues. The CDR3 reads CACDSKLGGALTAQLFF. The CDR3 DNA reads TGTGCCTGTGACTCAAAACTGGGGGGTGCTTTGACAGCACAACTCTTCTTT.